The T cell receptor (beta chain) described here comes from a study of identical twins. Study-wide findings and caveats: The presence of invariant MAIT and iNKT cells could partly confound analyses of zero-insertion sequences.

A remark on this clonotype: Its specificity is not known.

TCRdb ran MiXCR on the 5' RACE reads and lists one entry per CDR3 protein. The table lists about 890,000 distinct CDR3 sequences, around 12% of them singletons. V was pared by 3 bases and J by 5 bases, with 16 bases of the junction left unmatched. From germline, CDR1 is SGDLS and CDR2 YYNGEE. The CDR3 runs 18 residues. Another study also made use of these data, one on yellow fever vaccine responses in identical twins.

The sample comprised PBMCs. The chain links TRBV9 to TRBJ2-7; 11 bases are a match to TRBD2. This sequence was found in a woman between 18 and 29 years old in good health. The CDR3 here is CASSAGGLAGGINHEQYF. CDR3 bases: TGTGCCAGCAGCGCCGGGGGGCTAGCGGGAGGAATAAACCACGAGCAGTACTTC.